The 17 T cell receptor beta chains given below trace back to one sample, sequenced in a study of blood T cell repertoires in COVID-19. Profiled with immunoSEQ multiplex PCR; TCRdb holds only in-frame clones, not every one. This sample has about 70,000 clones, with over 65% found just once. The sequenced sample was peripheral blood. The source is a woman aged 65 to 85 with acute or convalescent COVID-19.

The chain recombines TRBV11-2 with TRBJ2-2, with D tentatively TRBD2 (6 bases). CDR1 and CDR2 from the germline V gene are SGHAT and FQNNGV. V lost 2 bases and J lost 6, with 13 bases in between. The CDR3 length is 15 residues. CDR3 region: CASSLPLARAGELFF. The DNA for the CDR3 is TGTGCCAGCAGCTTACCCCTAGCGAGGGCCGGGGAGCTGTTTTTT.

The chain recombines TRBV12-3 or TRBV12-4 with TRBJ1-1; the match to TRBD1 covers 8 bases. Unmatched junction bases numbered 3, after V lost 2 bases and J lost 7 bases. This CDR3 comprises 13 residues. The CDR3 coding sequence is TGTGCCAGCAGTTTAACGGACAGGGTTGAAGCTTTCTTT. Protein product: CASSLTDRVEAFF.

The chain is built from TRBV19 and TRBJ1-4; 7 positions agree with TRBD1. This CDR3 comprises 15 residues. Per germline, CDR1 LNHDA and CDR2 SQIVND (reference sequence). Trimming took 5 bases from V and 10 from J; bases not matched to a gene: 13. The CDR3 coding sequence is TGTGCCAGTAGTGGGACTCTCGACAGGGCGACAAAACTGTTTTTT. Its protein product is CASSGTLDRATKLFF.

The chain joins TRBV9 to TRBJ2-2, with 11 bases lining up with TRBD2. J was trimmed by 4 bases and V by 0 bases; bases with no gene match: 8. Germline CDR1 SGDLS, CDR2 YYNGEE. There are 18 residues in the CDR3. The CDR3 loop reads CASSVAPRTSGGTGELFF. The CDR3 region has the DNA TGTGCCAGCAGCGTAGCCCCCCGAACTAGCGGGGGCACCGGGGAGCTGTTTTTT.

The CDR3 nucleotides are TGTGCCAGCAGCCCAAAGGTAGCGGGCTACTATGGCTACACCTTC. This codes for CASSPKVAGYYGYTF. V gene TRBV5-5 combines with J gene TRBJ1-2, with no clear D. The CDR3 covers 15 residues. The V gene lost 4 bases and the J gene lost 3 bases, with 16 bases spanning the gap. Germline CDR1 SGHKS, CDR2 YYEKEE (reference sequence). The whole variable domain, filled in from reference TRBV5-5 and TRBJ1-2, reads DAGVTQSPTHLIKTRGQQVTLRCSPISGHKSVSWYQQVLGQGPQFIFQYYEKEERGRGNFPDRFSARQFPNYSSELNVNALLLGDSALYLCASSPKVAGYYGYTFGSGTRLTVV.

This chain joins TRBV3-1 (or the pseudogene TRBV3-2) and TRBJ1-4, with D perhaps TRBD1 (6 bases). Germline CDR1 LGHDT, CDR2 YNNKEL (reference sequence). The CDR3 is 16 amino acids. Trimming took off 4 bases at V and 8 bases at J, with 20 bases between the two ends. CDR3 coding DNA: TGTGCCAGCAGCCCCATGGGGGCAGTTGGCGAAGAAAAACTGTTTTTT. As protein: CASSPMGAVGEEKLFF.

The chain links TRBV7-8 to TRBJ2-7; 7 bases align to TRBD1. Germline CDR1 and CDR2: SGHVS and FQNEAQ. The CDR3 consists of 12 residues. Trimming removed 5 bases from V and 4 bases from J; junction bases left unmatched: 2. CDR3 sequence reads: CASSGQVYEQYF. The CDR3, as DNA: TGTGCCAGCAGCGGACAGGTTTACGAGCAGTACTTC. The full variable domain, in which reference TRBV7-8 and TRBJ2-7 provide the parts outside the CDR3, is GAGVSQSPRYKVAKRGQDVALRCDPISGHVSLFWYQQALGQGPEFLTYFQNEAQLDKSGLPSDRFFAERPEGSVSTLKIQRTQQEDSAVYLCASSGQVYEQYFGPGTRLTVT.

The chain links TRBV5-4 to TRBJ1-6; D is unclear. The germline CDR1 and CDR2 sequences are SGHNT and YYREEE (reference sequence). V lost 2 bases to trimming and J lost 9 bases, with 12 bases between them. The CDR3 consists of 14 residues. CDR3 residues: CASSFLGSGSPLHF. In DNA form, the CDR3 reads TGTGCCAGCAGCTTTTTGGGCTCCGGTTCACCCCTCCACTTT. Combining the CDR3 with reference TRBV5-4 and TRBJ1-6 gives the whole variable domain ETGVTQSPTHLIKTRGQQVTLRCSSQSGHNTVSWYQQALGQGPQFIFQYYREEENGRGNFPPRFSGLQFPNYSSELNVNALELDDSALYLCASSFLGSGSPLHFGNGTRLTVT.

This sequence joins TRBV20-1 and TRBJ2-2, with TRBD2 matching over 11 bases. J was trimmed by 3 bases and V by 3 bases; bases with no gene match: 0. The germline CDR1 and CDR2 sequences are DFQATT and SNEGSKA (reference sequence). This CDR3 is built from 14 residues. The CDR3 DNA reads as TGCAGTGCTAGTAGCGGGGGGGACACCGGGGAGCTGTTTTTT. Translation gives CSASSGGDTGELFF.

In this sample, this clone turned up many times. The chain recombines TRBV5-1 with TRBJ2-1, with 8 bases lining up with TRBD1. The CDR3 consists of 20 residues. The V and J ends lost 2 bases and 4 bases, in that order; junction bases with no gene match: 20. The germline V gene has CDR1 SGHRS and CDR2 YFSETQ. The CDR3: CASSFPLGQGGNNPYNEQFF. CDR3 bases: TGCGCCAGCAGCTTCCCCTTAGGACAGGGAGGTAACAACCCTTACAATGAGCAGTTCTTC.

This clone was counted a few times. This CDR3 is CASSGQGLSNQPQHF. The CDR3 coding sequence is TGTGCCAGCAGTGGACAGGGACTAAGCAATCAGCCCCAGCATTTT. The V call is TRBV6-2 or TRBV6-3, the J call TRBJ1-5, with 8 nucleotides matching TRBD1. V shed 5 bases, J shed 1 base, and the junction held 4 bases outside the gene matches. This CDR3 is 15 amino acids long. Germline V gene data show CDR1 as MNHEY and CDR2 as SVGEGT.

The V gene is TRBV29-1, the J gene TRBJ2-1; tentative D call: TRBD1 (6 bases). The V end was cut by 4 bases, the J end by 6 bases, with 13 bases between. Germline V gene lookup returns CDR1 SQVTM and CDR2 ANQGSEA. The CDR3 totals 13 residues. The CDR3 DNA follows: TGCAGCGTTGTCAGGGGCAGTGGCAATGAGCAGTTCTTC. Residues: CSVVRGSGNEQFF.

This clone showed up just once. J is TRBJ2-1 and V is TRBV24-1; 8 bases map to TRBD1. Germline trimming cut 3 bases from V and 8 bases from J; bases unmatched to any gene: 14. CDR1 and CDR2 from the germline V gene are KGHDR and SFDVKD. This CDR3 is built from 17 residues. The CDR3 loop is CATSDVRTGPSGDEQFF. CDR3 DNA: TGTGCCACCAGTGATGTACGGACAGGGCCTTCTGGGGATGAGCAGTTCTTC.

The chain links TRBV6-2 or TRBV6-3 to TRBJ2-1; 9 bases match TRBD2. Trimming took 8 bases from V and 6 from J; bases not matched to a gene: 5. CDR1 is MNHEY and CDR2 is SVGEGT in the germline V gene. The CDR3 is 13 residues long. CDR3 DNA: TGTGCCAGCGGTTGGACTAGCGTCAATGAGCAGTTCTTC. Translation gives CASGWTSVNEQFF.

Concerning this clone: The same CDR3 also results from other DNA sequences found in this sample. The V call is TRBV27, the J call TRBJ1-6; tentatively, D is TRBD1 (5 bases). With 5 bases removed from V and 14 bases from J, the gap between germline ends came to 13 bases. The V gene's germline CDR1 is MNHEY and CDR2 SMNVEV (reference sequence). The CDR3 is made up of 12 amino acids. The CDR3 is CASSPLGGALHF. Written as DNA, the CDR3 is TGTGCCAGCAGTCCCTTGGGGGGGGCCCTCCACTTT.

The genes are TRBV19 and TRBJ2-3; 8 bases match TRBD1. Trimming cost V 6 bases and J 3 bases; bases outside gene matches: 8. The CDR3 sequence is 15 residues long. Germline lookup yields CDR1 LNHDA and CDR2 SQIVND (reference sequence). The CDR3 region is CASRGTGLGTDTQYF. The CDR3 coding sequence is TGTGCCAGTAGGGGGACAGGCTTGGGAACAGATACGCAGTATTTT.

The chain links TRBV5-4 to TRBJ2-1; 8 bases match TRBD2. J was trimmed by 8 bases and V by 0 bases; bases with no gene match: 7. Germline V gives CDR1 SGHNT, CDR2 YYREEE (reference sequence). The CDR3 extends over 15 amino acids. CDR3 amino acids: CASSLDSGGLDEQFF. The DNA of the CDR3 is TGTGCCAGCAGCTTGGACTCGGGGGGGCTTGATGAGCAGTTCTTC.